Listed below are T cell receptor beta chains from one sample, sequenced in a study of OX40 agonist ivuxolimab in advanced cancers. The repertoire was sequenced with immunoSEQ multiplex PCR; TCRdb's copy has only in-frame clones and lacks some. The sample records about 15,000 clones, more than 75% being singletons. The sample consisted of CD4+ or CD8+ T cells sorted from blood, taken in a trial of the OX40 agonist ivuxolimab. These receptors all stem from an adult with an advanced solid tumor such as melanoma, head and neck, liver or kidney cancer. The conserved cysteine and the conserved F or W are not part of the CDR3 here.

J gene,V gene,CDR3 protein
TRBJ2-3,TRBV7-9,ASSLAGSTDTQY
TRBJ1-1,TRBV2,ASSDSGANTEAF
TRBJ1-1,TRBV7-9,ASSFVNQNTEAF
TRBJ1-1,TRBV2,ASSVQGNTEAF
TRBJ2-7,TRBV4-2,ASSQAIPGTSGSYEQY
TRBJ1-2,TRBV2,ASSEGTGYGYT
TRBJ1-6,TRBV4-1,ASSQTGTPLH
TRBJ2-1,TRBV10-3,ASGGQGALWEF
TRBJ1-1,TRBV5-4,ASSLESRRGREAF
TRBJ1-1,TRBV2,ASSHDRELCTEAF
TRBJ2-3,TRBV6-5,ASSSQGVGTDTQY
TRBJ1-2,TRBV28,ASRQTGGVRYGYT
TRBJ2-1,TRBV7-2,ASSRTSGAYNEQF
TRBJ2-2,TRBV2,ASIKGSGNTGELF
TRBJ2-6,TRBV7-3,ASSPGGPGANVLT
TRBJ1-5,TRBV6-5,ASRPLDSSNQPQH
TRBJ2-7,TRBV6-6,ATRMGGSYEQY
TRBJ2-3,TRBV7-3,ASSFPGQGIDTQY
TRBJ2-5,TRBV5-4,ATRSGTEETQY
TRBJ2-7,TRBV27,ASMTGSEQY
TRBJ2-2,TRBV10-1,ASSDGGGELF
TRBJ2-1,TRBV12-5,ASGPPGSYEQF
TRBJ2-7,TRBV28,ASSLYPLAGVTSYEQY
TRBJ2-7,TRBV9,ASSPRGHLYEQY
TRBJ2-3,TRBV28,ASTGHGGPGFTDTQY
TRBJ2-7,TRBV2,ASTLSGTGKYEQY
TRBJ1-3,TRBV7-8,ASSQLWGASGNTIY
TRBJ2-7,TRBV30,AWSVIRQNQPPYEQY
TRBJ2-7,TRBV2,ASRKEGPSYEQY
TRBJ1-3,TRBV11-2,ASREQGGLGNTIY
TRBJ1-2,TRBV7-5,ASSFTPDRTLNYGYT
TRBJ2-7,TRBV5-5,ASSYGTTISYEQY
TRBJ2-3,TRBV30,AWSVWAAGDTQY
TRBJ2-1,TRBV5-1,ASSLDSEQF
TRBJ2-3,TRBV2,ASGTVYTQY
TRBJ1-5,TRBV5-4,ASSSDSNQPQH
TRBJ2-1,TRBV5-1,ASSLGGTSRNEQF
TRBJ2-1,TRBV30,AWEKQGRFNEQF
TRBJ2-7,TRBV4-1,ASSQGGLGTYEQY
TRBJ2-1,TRBV5-1,ASSATGKFSSYNEQF
TRBJ1-6,TRBV30,AWSVGRTGGHSPLH
TRBJ1-1,TRBV28,ASRGRGLNTEAF
TRBJ2-1,TRBV5-4,ASSSYNEQF
TRBJ1-5,TRBV28,ASSQVLRGESQPQH
TRBJ2-7,TRBV30,AWELAGGREEQY